Below, 21 T cell receptor beta chains from the same sample are listed, as sequenced in a study of blood T cell repertoires in COVID-19. Generated by immunoSEQ multiplex PCR, the TCRdb table keeps only in-frame clones and is missing some. The sample carries tens of thousands of clones, roughly 90% recorded once. Sequenced material: peripheral blood. Source of these receptors: a man over 45 with acute or convalescent COVID-19.

Only one count was recorded for this clone. This chain connects TRBV18 to TRBJ2-7, with D possibly being TRBD2 (6 bases). Germline values: CDR1 KGHSH, CDR2 LQKENI. Trimming shortened V by 6 bases and J by 6 bases, and 24 bases separated the two germline ends. The CDR3 is 16 amino acids. The CDR3 here is CASSLLAQRLSVEQYV. The CDR3 coding sequence is TGTGCCAGCTCTCTACTAGCACAGCGCTTGTCGGTCGAGCAGTACGTC.

CDR3 DNA sequence: TGTGCCAGCAGTGAGACAGGGTTTAACAATCAGCCCCAGCATTTT. It yields the protein CASSETGFNNQPQHF. The chain couples TRBV2 to TRBJ1-5; TRBD1 matches 7 bases. V shed 3 bases, J shed 3 bases, and the junction held 5 bases outside the gene matches. The V gene's germline CDR1 is SNHLY and CDR2 FYNNEI. The CDR3 has 15 residues.

This chain connects TRBV7-8 to TRBJ2-7, with D maybe TRBD2 (5 bases). The CDR3 consists of 13 residues. The germline gives CDR1 SGHVS, CDR2 FQNEAQ. V was trimmed by 2 bases and J by 5 bases, leaving 10 bases between them. This CDR3 is CASSLRGTHEQYV. The CDR3 nucleotides read TGTGCCAGCAGCTTACGGGGTACCCACGAGCAGTACGTC.

This chain links TRBV10-3 with TRBJ2-1; perhaps TRBD2 as D (5 bases). Germline CDR1 reads ENHRY; CDR2 reads SYGVKD. CDR3 length equals 14 residues. The V end was cut by 4 bases, the J end by 4 bases, with 11 bases between. The CDR3 loop reads CAISAGGGYNEQFF. The CDR3 DNA reads TGTGCCATCAGTGCCGGAGGAGGATACAATGAGCAGTTCTTC.

The genes are TRBV27 and TRBJ2-4; a possible D gene is TRBD1 (6 bases). The CDR3 has 14 amino acids. Trimming stripped 9 bases from V and 1 base from J, with 13 bases between. The V gene's germline CDR1 is MNHEY and CDR2 SMNVEV (reference sequence). For the CDR3, the DNA is TGTGCCAGACAGGGAAAATTGGCCAAAAACATTCAGTACTTC. Translated, it gives CARQGKLAKNIQYF.

By its share, this clone is medium-sized (0.01 to 0.1%). The chain uses TRBV6-7 and TRBJ1-5; 8 nucleotides align to TRBD1. TRBV6-7 is reported as an ORF; its role is uncertain. The V segment lost 5 bases and the J segment 5 bases; nucleotides outside the gene matches: 17. The CDR3 runs 18 residues. The CDR3 sequence is CASSNPSVRGHGHQPQHF. The CDR3 bases are TGTGCCAGCAGTAACCCTTCCGTCAGGGGGCATGGGCATCAGCCCCAGCATTTT.

This chain uses TRBV28 with TRBJ1-2; D remains ambiguous. The CDR3 has 13 amino acids. V lost 2 bases and J 4 bases, leaving 8 bases between the germline ends. Germline V gives CDR1 MDHEN, CDR2 SYDVKM. The DNA of the CDR3 is TGTGCCAGCAGTTTAGGGCAGAGCTATGGCTACACCTTC. Translated: CASSLGQSYGYTF.

V usage is TRBV5-4 and J usage is TRBJ2-1, with a tentative D call TRBD1 (6 bases). V lost 4 bases, J lost 14 bases, and 19 bases lay in between. Looked up from germline, CDR1 is SGHNT and CDR2 is YYREEE (reference sequence). This CDR3 is built from 13 residues. CDR3 residues: CASSQTTGFGKFF. In DNA, the CDR3 is TGTGCCAGCAGCCAAACCACAGGGTTCGGGAAGTTCTTC.

This chain uses TRBV6-2 or TRBV6-3 with TRBJ1-5; weak D call: TRBD1 (5 bases). This CDR3 comprises 15 residues. Germline V gene sequence: CDR1 MNHEY, CDR2 SVGEGT. Trimming removed 2 bases from V and 6 bases from J, with 14 bases in between. The CDR3 region has the DNA TGTGCCAGCAGTTACAGGTCCGGGGGGAGTCAGCCCCAGCATTTT. Its protein product is CASSYRSGGSQPQHF.

Here the CDR3 DNA reads TGTGCCAGCAGCGTTACCGGGACTCAACCTCTCTCTGGAAACACCATATATTTT. Encoded protein: CASSVTGTQPLSGNTIYF. The rearrangement joins TRBV9 to TRBJ1-3; weak D call: TRBD1 (5 bases). Germline-derived CDR1 and CDR2 are SGDLS and YYNGEE. Trimming took off 2 bases at V and 0 bases at J, with 18 bases between the two ends. The CDR3 is 18 residues long. Complete variable domain (other parts from reference TRBV9 and TRBJ1-3): DSGVTQTPKHLITATGQRVTLRCSPRSGDLSVYWYQQSLDQGLQFLIQYYNGEERAKGNILERFSAQQFPDLHSELNLSSLELGDSALYFCASSVTGTQPLSGNTIYFGEGSWLTVV.

To note about this clone: Other DNA sequences in this specimen translate into the identical CDR3. CDR3 residues: CASSSGTGGNTIYF. The CDR3 nucleotides read TGCGCCAGCAGCTCCGGGACAGGTGGAAACACCATATATTTT. The rearrangement uses TRBV5-1 and TRBJ1-3, with 8 bases lining up with TRBD1. The CDR3 totals 14 residues. Germline loops: CDR1 SGHRS, CDR2 YFSETQ. The V segment lost 3 bases and the J segment 3 bases; nucleotides outside the gene matches: 2.

The chain joins TRBV6-5 to TRBJ1-2; 7 bases fit TRBD1. Germline V gene lookup returns CDR1 MNHEY and CDR2 SVGAGI. The CDR3 is made up of 14 amino acids. V trimming: 3 bases; J trimming: 8 bases; junction bases outside the gene matches: 9. CDR3 in DNA: TGTGCCAGCAGTTATCTGGACAGGCGTGGAGGCTACACCTTC. Protein sequence: CASSYLDRRGGYTF.

This chain connects TRBV27 to TRBJ2-3; the match to TRBD1 covers 7 bases. Germline values: CDR1 MNHEY, CDR2 SMNVEV (reference sequence). Trimming took 5 bases from V and 1 from J; bases not matched to a gene: 6. The CDR3 sequence is 15 residues long. The CDR3 sequence is CASSPRTGGTDTQYF. In DNA form, the CDR3 reads TGTGCCAGCAGTCCCAGGACAGGAGGCACAGATACGCAGTATTTT.

The chain is built from TRBV29-1 and TRBJ1-6, with D tentatively TRBD1 (5 bases). Trimming removed 7 bases at V and 12 bases at J, with 22 bases between. Germline CDR1 reads SQVTM; CDR2 reads ANQGSEA. The CDR3 totals 14 residues. The CDR3: CSEFWRGKGIPLHF. The CDR3 DNA is TGCAGCGAGTTCTGGAGGGGAAAGGGGATACCCCTCCACTTT.

The V gene is TRBV28, the J gene TRBJ2-5; 9 nucleotides match TRBD1. The V and J ends lost 5 bases and 5 bases, in that order; junction bases with no gene match: 6. This CDR3 has 14 amino acids. The germline V gene has CDR1 MDHEN and CDR2 SYDVKM. This chain's CDR3 is CASSTTGGVETQYF. DNA for the CDR3: TGTGCCAGCAGTACGACAGGGGGAGTGGAGACCCAGTACTTC.

The chain recombines TRBV6-6 with TRBJ2-7; 7 positions agree with TRBD1. Unmatched junction bases numbered 5, after V lost 6 bases and J lost 0 bases. The CDR3 is 14 residues long. The germline V gene encodes CDR1 MNHNY and CDR2 SVGAGI (reference sequence). The CDR3 reads CASRPRDSSYEQYV. CDR3 in DNA: TGTGCCAGCAGGCCCCGGGACAGCTCCTACGAGCAGTACGTC.

The rearrangement uses TRBV11-3 and TRBJ1-3, with D perhaps matching TRBD1 (5 bases). V was cut by 6 bases and J by 0 bases, with 12 bases left in between. Germline V gives CDR1 SGHNT, CDR2 YENEEA. The CDR3 length is 15 residues. CDR3 protein: CASSPTGASGNTIYF. The CDR3, as DNA: TGTGCCAGCAGTCCTACAGGAGCCTCTGGAAACACCATATATTTT.

The chain employs TRBV3-1 (or the pseudogene TRBV3-2) and TRBJ1-5, with D hard to call. The V end was cut by 1 base, the J end by 6 bases, with 4 bases between. Germline assignment: CDR1 LGHDT and CDR2 YNNKEL (reference sequence). This CDR3 region has 12 residues. The CDR3: CASSQASQPQHF. The DNA of the CDR3 is TGTGCCAGCAGCCAAGCTTCTCAGCCCCAGCATTTT.

The chain joins TRBV19 to TRBJ2-1; 8 bases are shared with TRBD1. V dropped 3 bases and J dropped 7; count of bases not matched to a gene: 2. Germline values: CDR1 LNHDA, CDR2 SQIVND (reference sequence). The CDR3 sequence is 13 residues long. For the CDR3, the DNA is TGTGCCAGTAGTATCCAGGGGGCGAATGAGCAGTTCTTC. Translating it yields CASSIQGANEQFF.

The chain recombines TRBV7-9 with TRBJ1-2; TRBD1 matches at 8 bases. CDR3 size: 15 residues. Germline V gene lookup returns CDR1 SEHNR and CDR2 FQNEAQ (reference sequence). After removal of 4 bases from V and 7 bases from J, the junction contained 11 bases not matched to a gene. The DNA for the CDR3 is TGTGCCAGCAGCTCGGACAGGGAGGGTCTAAGTGGCTACACCTTC. It yields the protein CASSSDREGLSGYTF.

The chain combines TRBV4-2 with TRBJ2-7; 9 positions agree with TRBD2. Germline V gives CDR1 LGHNA, CDR2 YNFKEQ. This CDR3 is 15 amino acids long. V lost 0 bases to trimming and J lost 6 bases; unmatched junction nucleotides: 6. The CDR3 here is CASSQDGGRASEQYF. DNA of the CDR3: TGTGCCAGCAGCCAAGATGGCGGGAGGGCATCCGAGCAGTACTTC.